A selection of T cell receptor beta chains follows, all from one sample in a study of shared clonotypes between healthy human individuals. Produced via immunoSEQ multiplex PCR; TCRdb's table is partial and in-frame only. The data show approximately 740,000 clones, about 92% seen once. The sample was naive CD8+ T cells sorted from blood. These receptors came from a man aged 25 to 40 in good health. CDR3s leave out the opening cysteine and the closing phenylalanine or tryptophan.

CDR3 length: 13
J gene: TRBJ1-4
V gene: TRBV12-5
CDR3 protein: ARAKRQVRNEKLF

CDR3 length: 12
J gene: TRBJ2-5
V gene: TRBV7-8
CDR3 protein: ASSLSRRMETQY

CDR3 length: 12
J gene: TRBJ2-3
V gene: TRBV7-6
CDR3 protein: ASSPLGSLDTQY

CDR3 length: 13
J gene: TRBJ2-7
V gene: TRBV21-1
CDR3 protein: ASTSATGQPYEQY

CDR3 length: 11
J gene: TRBJ2-1
V gene: TRBV29-1
CDR3 protein: SVVKQGVNEQF

CDR3 length: 13
J gene: TRBJ1-3
V gene: TRBV19
CDR3 protein: ASSIVSGTGNTIY

CDR3 length: 12
J gene: TRBJ2-7
V gene: TRBV6-6
CDR3 protein: ASSYGSGGYEQY

CDR3 length: 14
J gene: TRBJ1-5
V gene: TRBV7-2
CDR3 protein: ASSLFVGAQDQPQH

CDR3 length: 15
J gene: TRBJ2-2
V gene: TRBV7-2
CDR3 protein: ASSLNSLTLKTGELF

CDR3 length: 13
J gene: TRBJ1-1
V gene: TRBV19
CDR3 protein: ASSIRWLKDTEAF

CDR3 length: 13
J gene: TRBJ1-3
V gene: TRBV23-1
CDR3 protein: ASRGQGACGNTIY

CDR3 length: 9
J gene: TRBJ2-1
V gene: TRBV29-1
CDR3 protein: SVGYTNEQF

CDR3 length: 9
J gene: TRBJ2-7
V gene: TRBV7-9
CDR3 protein: ASSFLYEQY

CDR3 length: 15
J gene: TRBJ2-5
V gene: TRBV5-6
CDR3 protein: ASSLRDRGPYQETQY

CDR3 length: 11
J gene: TRBJ1-1
V gene: TRBV13
CDR3 protein: ASSQDGSTEAF

CDR3 length: 10
J gene: TRBJ2-5
V gene: TRBV2
CDR3 protein: ASRGRRETQY

CDR3 length: 10
J gene: TRBJ1-4
V gene: TRBV7-9
CDR3 protein: ASSSGTEELF

CDR3 length: 14
J gene: TRBJ2-1
V gene: TRBV6-6
CDR3 protein: ASSYFGGGINNEQF

CDR3 length: 13
J gene: TRBJ2-7
V gene: TRBV9
CDR3 protein: ASSVGVAVAYEQY

CDR3 length: 12
J gene: TRBJ1-1
V gene: TRBV7-9
CDR3 protein: ASSSSDRDNEAF

CDR3 length: 12
J gene: TRBJ2-3
V gene: TRBV7-6
CDR3 protein: ASSYAGSTDTQY

CDR3 length: 12
J gene: TRBJ2-2
V gene: TRBV27
CDR3 protein: ASREREYTGELF

CDR3 length: 12
J gene: TRBJ2-7
V gene: TRBV7-9
CDR3 protein: ASSRGGEKDEQY

CDR3 length: 12
J gene: TRBJ2-1
V gene: TRBV7-6
CDR3 protein: ASSLTGTGDLRF

CDR3 length: 13
J gene: NA
V gene: TRBV7-9
CDR3 protein: ASSLATSALYEQY

CDR3 length: 12
J gene: TRBJ1-2
V gene: TRBV5-5
CDR3 protein: ASSLERGNYGYT

CDR3 length: 16
J gene: TRBJ2-7
V gene: TRBV5-4
CDR3 protein: ASSLATLLDGGTYEQY

CDR3 length: 16
J gene: TRBJ2-4
V gene: TRBV19
CDR3 protein: ASSIRDRLPLAKNIQY

CDR3 length: 13
J gene: TRBJ2-1
V gene: TRBV9
CDR3 protein: ASSVEGVRENEQF

CDR3 length: 13
J gene: TRBJ2-7
V gene: TRBV6-5
CDR3 protein: ASSYPGQGSYEQY

CDR3 length: 13
J gene: TRBJ2-7
V gene: TRBV27
CDR3 protein: ASSHRDIPPYEQY

CDR3 length: 11
J gene: TRBJ2-3
V gene: TRBV29-1
CDR3 protein: SRLGGDGDTQY

CDR3 length: 12
J gene: TRBJ2-3
V gene: TRBV6-6
CDR3 protein: ASSYMQGWDTQY

CDR3 length: 14
J gene: TRBJ1-2
V gene: TRBV7-9
CDR3 protein: ASSTPGDVRFYGYT

CDR3 length: 13
J gene: TRBJ1-3
V gene: TRBV6-1
CDR3 protein: ASSHVDSSGNTIY

CDR3 length: 14
J gene: TRBJ2-2
V gene: TRBV11-2
CDR3 protein: ASSLVGLAGAGELF

CDR3 length: 13
J gene: TRBJ2-1
V gene: TRBV2
CDR3 protein: ASKIAGDRYNEQF

CDR3 length: 16
J gene: TRBJ2-1
V gene: TRBV9
CDR3 protein: ASSVEWAGASLYNEQF

CDR3 length: 15
J gene: TRBJ2-7
V gene: TRBV28
CDR3 protein: ASSLTTGTGYYYEQY

CDR3 length: 13
J gene: TRBJ2-1
V gene: TRBV19
CDR3 protein: ASSIRLAGTNEQF

CDR3 length: 11
J gene: TRBJ2-1
V gene: TRBV19
CDR3 protein: ASSISGGGEQF